The clone carrying this TCR beta chain was detected ten times or more. The CDR3 spans 13 residues. Trimming left V 2 bases short and J 6 bases short, with 7 bases between. Germline values: CDR1 LGHDT, CDR2 YNNKEL (reference sequence). The data are from a study of T cells after yellow fever vaccination. The overall study: CD3, CD45RA, CCR7 and CD95 were used to sort EM, EMRA, CM and Tscm memory subsets.

TCRdb reprocessed the 5' RACE reads via MiXCR and lists one record per CDR3 protein. The sample lists about 25,000 distinct CDR3 sequences; 5.5% were seen once. The gene calls are TRBV3-1 and TRBJ2-2, with a possible D match to TRBD2 (5 bases). This clonotype was obtained from a man younger than 45 who received the YFV17D yellow fever vaccine. The source was PBMCs, either bulk or a sorted T-cell subset (CD4+, CD8+, memory, or dextramer-sorted; not recorded which), collected 15 days after the yellow fever booster vaccination. The CDR3 region has the DNA TGTGCCAGCAGCCAATCGAGGGCCGGGGAGCTGTTTTTT. Its translation: CASSQSRAGELFF.